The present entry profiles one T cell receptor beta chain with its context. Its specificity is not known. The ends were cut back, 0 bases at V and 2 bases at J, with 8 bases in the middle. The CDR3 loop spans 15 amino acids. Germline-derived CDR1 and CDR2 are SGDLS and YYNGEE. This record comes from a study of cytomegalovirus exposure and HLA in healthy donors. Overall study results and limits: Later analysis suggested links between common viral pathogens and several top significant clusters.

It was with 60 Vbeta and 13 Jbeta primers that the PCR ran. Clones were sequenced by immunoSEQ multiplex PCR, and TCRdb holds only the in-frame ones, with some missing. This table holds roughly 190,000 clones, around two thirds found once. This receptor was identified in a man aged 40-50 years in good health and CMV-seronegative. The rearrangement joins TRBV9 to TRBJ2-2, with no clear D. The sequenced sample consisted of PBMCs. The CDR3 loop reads CASSVGPSNTGELFF. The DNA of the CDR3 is TGTGCCAGCAGCGTAGGTCCTAGTAACACCGGGGAGCTGTTTTTT.